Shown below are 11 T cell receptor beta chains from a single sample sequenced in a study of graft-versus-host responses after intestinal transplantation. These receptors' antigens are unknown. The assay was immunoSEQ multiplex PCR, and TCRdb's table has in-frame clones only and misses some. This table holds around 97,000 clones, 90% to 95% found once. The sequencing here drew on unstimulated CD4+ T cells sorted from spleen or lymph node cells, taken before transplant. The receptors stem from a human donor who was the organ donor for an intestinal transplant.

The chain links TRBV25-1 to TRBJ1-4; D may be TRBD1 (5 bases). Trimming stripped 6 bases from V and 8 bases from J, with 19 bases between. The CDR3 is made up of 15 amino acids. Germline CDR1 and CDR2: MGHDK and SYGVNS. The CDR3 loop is CASRPTGGIGEKLFF. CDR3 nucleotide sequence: TGTGCCAGCAGGCCTACCGGGGGTATTGGCGAAAAACTGTTTTTT.

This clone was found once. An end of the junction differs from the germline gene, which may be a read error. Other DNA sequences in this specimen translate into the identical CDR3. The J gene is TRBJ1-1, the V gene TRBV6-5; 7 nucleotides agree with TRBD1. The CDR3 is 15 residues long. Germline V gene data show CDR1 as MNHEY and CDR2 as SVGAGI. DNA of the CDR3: TGTGCCAGCAGTCAGACAGGGTGGCTGGACACCGAAGCTTTCTTT. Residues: CASSQTGWLDTEAFF.

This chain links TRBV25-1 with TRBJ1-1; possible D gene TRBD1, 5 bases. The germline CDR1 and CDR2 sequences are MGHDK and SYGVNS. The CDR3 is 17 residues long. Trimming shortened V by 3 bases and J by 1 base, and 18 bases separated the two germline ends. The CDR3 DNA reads TGTGCCAGCAGTGAGGGGGGATCGGGGGGGAAGAACACTGAAGCTTTCTTT. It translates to CASSEGGSGGKNTEAFF.

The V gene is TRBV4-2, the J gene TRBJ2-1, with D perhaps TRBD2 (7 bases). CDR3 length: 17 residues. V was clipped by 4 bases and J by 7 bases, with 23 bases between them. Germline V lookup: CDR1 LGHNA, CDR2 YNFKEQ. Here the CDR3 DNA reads TGTGCCAGCAGCCCGGAAGGGGGAGGCGGGGGTGATAATGAGCAGTTCTTC. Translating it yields CASSPEGGGGGDNEQFF.

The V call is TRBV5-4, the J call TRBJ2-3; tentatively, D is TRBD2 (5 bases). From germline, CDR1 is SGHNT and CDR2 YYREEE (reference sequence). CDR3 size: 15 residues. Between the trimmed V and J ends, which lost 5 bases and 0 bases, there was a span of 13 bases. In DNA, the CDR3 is TGTGCCAGCAGTTCCGCCGGGATGAGCACAGATACGCAGTATTTT. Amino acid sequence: CASSSAGMSTDTQYF.

In nucleotides, the CDR3 is TGCAGCGCAACCCAGGGGGCCTACGAGCAGTACTTC. Its translation is CSATQGAYEQYF. This chain connects TRBV29-1 to TRBJ2-7; 7 bases line up with TRBD1. This CDR3 has 12 residues. CDR1 and CDR2 (germline): SQVTM, ANQGSEA. Trimming removed 7 bases from V and 2 bases from J; junction bases left unmatched: 5.

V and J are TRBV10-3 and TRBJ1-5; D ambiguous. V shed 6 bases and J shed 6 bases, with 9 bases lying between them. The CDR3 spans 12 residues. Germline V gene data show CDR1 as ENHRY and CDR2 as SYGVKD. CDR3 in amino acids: CAIRTEGQPQHF. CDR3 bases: TGTGCCATCAGGACTGAAGGTCAGCCCCAGCATTTT.

The CDR3 loop is CATSFGGGYEQYF. DNA for the CDR3: TGTGCCACCTCCTTTGGCGGGGGATACGAGCAGTACTTC. The V gene is TRBV10-3, the J gene TRBJ2-7; TRBD2 matches at 7 bases. The CDR3 length is 13 residues. V lost 10 bases, J lost 4 bases, and 10 bases stayed unmatched. CDR1 and CDR2 from the germline V gene are ENHRY and SYGVKD.

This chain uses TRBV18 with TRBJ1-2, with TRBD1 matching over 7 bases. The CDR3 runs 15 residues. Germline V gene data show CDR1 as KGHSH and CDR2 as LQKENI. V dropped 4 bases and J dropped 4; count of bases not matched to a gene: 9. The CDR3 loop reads CASSQTGQTTYGYTF. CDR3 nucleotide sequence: TGTGCCAGCTCACAAACGGGACAGACGACCTATGGCTACACCTTC.

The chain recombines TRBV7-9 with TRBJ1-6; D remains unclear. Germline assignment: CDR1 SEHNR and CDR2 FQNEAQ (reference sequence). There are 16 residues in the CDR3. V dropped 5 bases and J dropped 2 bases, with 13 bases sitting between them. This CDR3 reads CASSPTWEPYNSPLHF. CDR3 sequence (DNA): TGTGCCAGCAGCCCAACATGGGAGCCCTATAATTCACCCCTCCACTTT. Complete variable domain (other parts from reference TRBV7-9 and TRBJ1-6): DTGVSQNPRHKITKRGQNVTFRCDPISEHNRLYWYRQTLGQGPEFLTYFQNEAQLEKSRLLSDRFSAERPKGSFSTLEIQRTEQGDSAMYLCASSPTWEPYNSPLHFGNGTRLTVT.

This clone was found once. CDR3 amino acids: CASSPMGGGASGNTIYF. The CDR3 nucleotides read TGTGCCAGCAGTCCAATGGGCGGAGGGGCCTCTGGAAACACCATATATTTT. The rearrangement links TRBV28 to TRBJ1-3; possibly TRBD1 for D (5 bases). CDR3 length equals 17 residues. The germline gives CDR1 MDHEN, CDR2 SYDVKM. V was pared by 5 bases and J by 0 bases, with 17 bases between.